A single sample is the source of the 8 T cell receptor beta chains below, sequenced in a study of blood T cell repertoires in COVID-19. Produced via immunoSEQ multiplex PCR; TCRdb's table is partial and in-frame only. The data show about 140,000 clones, less than 90% seen once. Source material: PBMCs or T cells enriched from blood (not recorded which). The receptors were sampled from a middle-aged man with acute COVID-19.

This clone was seen a single time. V and J are TRBV9 and TRBJ1-1, with D maybe TRBD1 (6 bases). Germline V gives CDR1 SGDLS, CDR2 YYNGEE. CDR3 length: 16 amino acids. The V end was cut by 0 bases, the J end by 0 bases, with 12 bases between. The CDR3 coding sequence is TGTGCCAGCAGCGTAGCTACAGGGCTTATGAACACTGAAGCTTTCTTT. This codes for CASSVATGLMNTEAFF.

This clone has ten or more counts. The genes are TRBV2 and TRBJ2-7; 11 bases line up with TRBD1. This CDR3 has 13 residues. After removal of 6 bases from V and 6 bases from J, the junction contained 4 bases not matched to a gene. The germline V gene encodes CDR1 SNHLY and CDR2 FYNNEI. The CDR3: CASRWDRGGEQYF. Written as DNA, the CDR3 is TGTGCCAGCAGGTGGGACAGGGGGGGCGAGCAGTACTTC.

CDR3 in amino acids: CASSLEGAPYEQYF. DNA for the CDR3: TGCGCCAGCAGCTTGGAAGGGGCGCCCTACGAGCAGTACTTC. This sequence joins TRBV5-1 and TRBJ2-7; D perhaps matches TRBD1 (5 bases). This CDR3 region has 14 residues. CDR1 is SGHRS and CDR2 is YFSETQ in the germline V gene. The V end was cut by 0 bases, the J end by 2 bases, with 9 bases between. Filled out from reference TRBV5-1 and TRBJ2-7, the complete variable domain reads KAGVTQTPRYLIKTRGQQVTLSCSPISGHRSVSWYQQTPGQGLQFLFEYFSETQRNKGNFPGRFSGRQFSNSRSEMNVSTLELGDSALYLCASSLEGAPYEQYFGPGTRLTVT.

The chain has TRBV7-9 and TRBJ2-1, with a weak D call TRBD2 (6 bases). The CDR3 is 15 residues long. CDR1 SEHNR and CDR2 FQNEAQ come from the germline V gene (reference sequence). V dropped 4 bases and J dropped 6 bases, with 16 bases sitting between them. The CDR3 here is CASSSIGTSSNEQFF. CDR3 coding DNA: TGTGCCAGCAGCTCAATCGGGACTTCATCCAATGAGCAGTTCTTC.

Only a few counts were recorded for this clone. J is TRBJ2-1 and V is TRBV12-5; 11 bases map to TRBD1. Trimming at V came to 2 bases and at J to 8 bases, leaving 20 bases not matched to a gene. The CDR3 is 20 amino acids. Germline V CDR1 and CDR2: LGHNT, FRNRAP. CDR3 sequence: CASGLYGSYPGQGVIDEQFF. The CDR3 DNA reads as TGTGCTAGTGGTTTGTACGGGTCCTATCCGGGACAGGGGGTTATCGATGAGCAGTTCTTC.

The V call is TRBV28, the J call TRBJ2-5; 7 nucleotides agree with TRBD1. The germline V gene has CDR1 MDHEN and CDR2 SYDVKM. Trimming took 4 bases from V and 5 from J; bases not matched to a gene: 1. This CDR3 region has 12 residues. CDR3 region: CASSWGQETQYF. The CDR3 DNA follows: TGTGCCAGCAGTTGGGGACAGGAGACCCAGTACTTC.

CDR3 coding DNA: TGTGCCAGCAGCCAACAGGGATCCGGGGCCAACGTCCTGACTTTC. It translates to CASSQQGSGANVLTF. The chain employs TRBV6-2 or TRBV6-3 and TRBJ2-6; the D gene is possibly TRBD1 (6 bases). The ends were cut back, 6 bases at V and 4 bases at J, with 13 bases in the middle. Germline V gene lookup returns CDR1 MNHEY and CDR2 SVGEGT. The CDR3 totals 15 residues.

The chain is built from TRBV7-9 and TRBJ2-7; 11 positions match TRBD1. With 4 bases clipped from V and 6 bases from J, the junction kept 2 bases outside the gene matches. Germline-derived CDR1 and CDR2 are SEHNR and FQNEAQ (reference sequence). The CDR3 contains 13 residues. CDR3 region: CASSSGQGGEQYF. CDR3 DNA: TGTGCCAGCAGCTCGGGACAGGGGGGCGAGCAGTACTTC.